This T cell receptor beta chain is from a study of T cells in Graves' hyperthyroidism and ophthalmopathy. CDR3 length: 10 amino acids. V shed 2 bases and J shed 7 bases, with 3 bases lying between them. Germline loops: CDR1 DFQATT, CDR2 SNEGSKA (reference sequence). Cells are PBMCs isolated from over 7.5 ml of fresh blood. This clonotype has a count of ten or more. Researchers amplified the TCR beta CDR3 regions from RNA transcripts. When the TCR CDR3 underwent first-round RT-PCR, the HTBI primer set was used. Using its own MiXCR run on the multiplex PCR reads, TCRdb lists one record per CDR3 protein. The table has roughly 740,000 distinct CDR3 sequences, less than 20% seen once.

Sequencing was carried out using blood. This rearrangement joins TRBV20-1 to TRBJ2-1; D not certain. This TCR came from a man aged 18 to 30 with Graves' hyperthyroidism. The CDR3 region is CSARRNEQFF. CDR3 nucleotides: TGCAGTGCTAGAAGAAATGAGCAGTTCTTC.